This T cell receptor (beta chain) was sequenced during a study of blood T cells in healthy people across ages. This clonotype was seen at least ten times. Its specificity is unknown. The second PCR ran roughly 7 to 12 cycles with a sample-barcoded 5' primer and J-beta primers. In TCRdb, the 5' RACE reads were re-called with MiXCR into one record per CDR3 protein. There are over a million distinct CDR3 sequences in the sample; approximately 40% occur only once, and 7.9% lies in the top ten. V lost 6 bases to trimming and J lost 6 bases, with 18 bases between them. The CDR3 loop spans 15 amino acids. Germline assignment: CDR1 MNHEY and CDR2 SMNVEV (reference sequence). Study-wide points: Those diversity estimates obtained from one million T cells were thought to be underestimates. Naive T cell percentage and TCR beta diversity correlated strongly.

This sequence originates from a woman between 18 and 29 years old in good health. The chain links TRBV27 to TRBJ2-1; D is possibly TRBD1 or TRBD2 (7 bases each). The sample taken for sequencing was blood. DNA for the CDR3: TGTGCCAGCAGATCGGGGGGCTCAGGGGGCAATGAGCAGTTCTTC. It encodes CASRSGGSGGNEQFF.